This is a list of T cell receptor beta chains from one sample in a study of CD8 T cells in Susac syndrome. A single record per CDR3 protein comes from TCRdb applying MiXCR to the immunoSEQ multiplex PCR reads. The sample holds 75,000 to 95,000 distinct CDR3 sequences, about 95% seen once. The specimen sequenced was CD8+ T cells from PBMCs. The receptors originated from a human donor with Susac syndrome. Each CDR3 is given with its conserved first and last residue. D genes are given only for firm matches. Where a row states a size, it is once, few, many or the class of an expanded clone; other rows omit it.

d_call: -
cdr3_length: 15
clone_size: -
v_call: TRBV9
j_call: TRBJ1-5
cdr3_aa: CASSVGGNDNQPQHF
cdr3_nt: TGTGCCAGCAGCGTAGGGGGGAATGACAATCAGCCCCAGCATTTT

d_call: TRBD2
cdr3_length: 17
clone_size: once
v_call: TRBV2
j_call: TRBJ2-3
cdr3_aa: CASNPRGLAGLPDTQYF
cdr3_nt: TGTGCCAGCAATCCAAGGGGACTAGCGGGATTGCCAGATACGCAGTATTTT

d_call: TRBD2
cdr3_length: 14
clone_size: -
v_call: TRBV12-3/TRBV12-4
j_call: TRBJ2-1
cdr3_aa: CASRLSGSLLEQFF
cdr3_nt: TGTGCCAGCAGACTAAGCGGGAGTCTACTTGAGCAGTTCTTC

d_call: -
cdr3_length: 14
clone_size: -
v_call: TRBV6-5
j_call: TRBJ2-7
cdr3_aa: CASRPGTNSYEQYF
cdr3_nt: TGTGCCAGCAGACCTGGGACAAACTCCTACGAGCAGTACTTC

d_call: -
cdr3_length: 17
clone_size: -
v_call: TRBV18
j_call: TRBJ2-7
cdr3_aa: CASSPPPRDTSFFGQYF
cdr3_nt: TGTGCCAGCTCTCCACCTCCACGGGATACTAGTTTTTTTGGGCAGTACTTC

d_call: -
cdr3_length: 14
clone_size: -
v_call: TRBV29-1
j_call: TRBJ2-5
cdr3_aa: CSVVGKMGQETQYF
cdr3_nt: TGCAGCGTTGTGGGCAAGATGGGCCAAGAGACCCAGTACTTC

d_call: -
cdr3_length: 15
clone_size: -
v_call: TRBV12-3/TRBV12-4
j_call: TRBJ2-6
cdr3_aa: CASSKTSPGANVLTF
cdr3_nt: TGTGCCAGCAGTAAGACTAGTCCTGGGGCCAACGTCCTGACTTTC

d_call: TRBD2
cdr3_length: 18
clone_size: -
v_call: TRBV12-3/TRBV12-4
j_call: TRBJ2-3
cdr3_aa: CASSFELAAKSRTDTQYF
cdr3_nt: TGTGCCAGCAGTTTCGAGCTAGCGGCCAAAAGCCGCACAGATACGCAGTATTTT

d_call: -
cdr3_length: 13
clone_size: few
v_call: TRBV3-1
j_call: TRBJ1-1
cdr3_aa: CASSQGEGTEAFF
cdr3_nt: TGTGCCAGCAGCCAAGGGGAGGGGACTGAAGCTTTCTTT

d_call: -
cdr3_length: 17
clone_size: -
v_call: TRBV29-1
j_call: TRBJ2-5
cdr3_aa: CSVGPGTRLLGGETQYF
cdr3_nt: TGCAGCGTTGGACCAGGGACGCGGCTACTCGGCGGGGAGACCCAGTACTTC

d_call: -
cdr3_length: 13
clone_size: -
v_call: TRBV6-4
j_call: TRBJ2-1
cdr3_aa: CASSDRAEYEQFF
cdr3_nt: TGTGCCAGCAGTGACAGGGCGGAATATGAGCAGTTCTTC

d_call: TRBD2
cdr3_length: 16
clone_size: -
v_call: TRBV5-1
j_call: TRBJ2-5
cdr3_aa: CASRDSGSAWEETQYF
cdr3_nt: TGCGCCAGCCGGGATAGCGGGAGCGCTTGGGAAGAGACCCAGTACTTC

d_call: -
cdr3_length: 15
clone_size: -
v_call: TRBV4-3
j_call: TRBJ2-7
cdr3_aa: CASSEGRTFSYEQYF
cdr3_nt: TGCGCCAGCAGCGAGGGACGCACCTTTTCCTACGAGCAGTACTTC

d_call: -
cdr3_length: 12
clone_size: -
v_call: TRBV9
j_call: TRBJ2-3
cdr3_aa: CASRENTDTQYF
cdr3_nt: TGTGCCAGCAGAGAGAACACAGATACGCAGTATTTT

d_call: -
cdr3_length: 12
clone_size: -
v_call: TRBV5-6
j_call: TRBJ2-7
cdr3_aa: CASSSDSDEQYF
cdr3_nt: TGTGCCAGCAGCTCTGATAGTGACGAGCAGTACTTC

d_call: -
cdr3_length: 14
clone_size: -
v_call: TRBV29-1
j_call: TRBJ2-7
cdr3_aa: CSVTDLTETYEQYF
cdr3_nt: TGCAGCGTGACCGATTTAACAGAGACCTACGAGCAGTACTTC

d_call: -
cdr3_length: 13
clone_size: -
v_call: TRBV12-5
j_call: TRBJ2-5
cdr3_aa: CASGYQGQETQYF
cdr3_nt: TGTGCTAGTGGTTACCAGGGGCAAGAGACCCAGTACTTC

d_call: -
cdr3_length: 10
clone_size: -
v_call: TRBV29-1
j_call: TRBJ1-4
cdr3_aa: CVGSGEKLFF
cdr3_nt: TGCGTGGGATCGGGTGAAAAACTGTTTTTT

d_call: -
cdr3_length: 14
clone_size: -
v_call: TRBV11-2
j_call: TRBJ2-3
cdr3_aa: CASSLAGSTDTQYF
cdr3_nt: TGTGCCAGCAGCTTAGCGGGCAGCACAGATACGCAGTATTTT

d_call: -
cdr3_length: 13
clone_size: -
v_call: TRBV19
j_call: TRBJ2-7
cdr3_aa: CASRDRQGYEQYF
cdr3_nt: TGTGCCAGTAGGGACCGGCAAGGGTACGAGCAGTACTTC

d_call: -
cdr3_length: 16
clone_size: -
v_call: TRBV3-1
j_call: TRBJ1-4
cdr3_aa: CASSQEGIGLDEKLFF
cdr3_nt: TGTGCCAGCAGCCAAGAAGGTATTGGGTTGGATGAAAAACTGTTTTTT

d_call: -
cdr3_length: 17
clone_size: -
v_call: TRBV6-1
j_call: TRBJ2-1
cdr3_aa: CASSARDLRSSYNEQFF
cdr3_nt: TGTGCCAGCAGTGCTAGGGACCTCCGGAGCTCCTACAATGAGCAGTTCTTC

d_call: -
cdr3_length: 16
clone_size: -
v_call: TRBV27
j_call: TRBJ2-2
cdr3_aa: CASSLNTPTYTGELFF
cdr3_nt: TGTGCCAGCAGTTTAAACACCCCAACTTACACCGGGGAGCTGTTTTTT

d_call: -
cdr3_length: 16
clone_size: once
v_call: TRBV9
j_call: TRBJ2-6
cdr3_aa: CASSVHRSSGANVLTF
cdr3_nt: TGTGCCAGCAGCGTGCACAGAAGCTCTGGGGCCAACGTCCTGACTTTC

d_call: -
cdr3_length: 14
clone_size: -
v_call: TRBV25-1
j_call: TRBJ2-5
cdr3_aa: CASSDLTGWETQYF
cdr3_nt: TGTGCCAGCAGTGACTTGACAGGCTGGGAGACCCAGTACTTC

d_call: TRBD1
cdr3_length: 14
clone_size: once
v_call: TRBV4-1
j_call: TRBJ1-2
cdr3_aa: CASSHSQGAYGYTF
cdr3_nt: TGCGCCAGCAGCCATTCTCAGGGGGCATATGGCTACACCTTC

d_call: TRBD2
cdr3_length: 15
clone_size: -
v_call: TRBV28
j_call: TRBJ2-3
cdr3_aa: CASSHQKRDPDTQYF
cdr3_nt: TGTGCCAGCAGTCACCAAAAGCGGGACCCAGATACGCAGTATTTT

d_call: -
cdr3_length: 11
clone_size: -
v_call: TRBV3-1
j_call: TRBJ2-1
cdr3_aa: CASVGGPEQFF
cdr3_nt: TGTGCCAGCGTCGGCGGGCCTGAGCAGTTCTTC

d_call: TRBD2
cdr3_length: 16
clone_size: -
v_call: TRBV7-9
j_call: TRBJ2-3
cdr3_aa: CASSPGLAGGTDTQYF
cdr3_nt: TGTGCCAGCAGCCCGGGACTAGCGGGAGGTACAGATACGCAGTATTTT

d_call: TRBD2
cdr3_length: 15
clone_size: -
v_call: TRBV13
j_call: TRBJ2-1
cdr3_aa: CASSLGAGADNEQFF
cdr3_nt: TGTGCCAGCAGCTTAGGAGCGGGAGCGGATAATGAGCAGTTCTTC

d_call: -
cdr3_length: 11
clone_size: -
v_call: TRBV14
j_call: TRBJ1-1
cdr3_aa: CASSQGAEAFF
cdr3_nt: TGTGCCAGCAGCCAAGGGGCGGAAGCTTTCTTT

d_call: -
cdr3_length: 15
clone_size: -
v_call: TRBV7-9
j_call: TRBJ1-1
cdr3_aa: CASRVDSPRSTEAFF
cdr3_nt: TGTGCCAGCAGAGTGGACTCCCCTCGGAGCACTGAAGCTTTCTTT

d_call: -
cdr3_length: 14
clone_size: -
v_call: TRBV7-9
j_call: TRBJ2-5
cdr3_aa: CASSFLAYQETQYF
cdr3_nt: TGTGCCAGCAGCTTTCTAGCGTACCAAGAGACCCAGTACTTC

d_call: TRBD2
cdr3_length: 14
clone_size: -
v_call: TRBV27
j_call: TRBJ2-7
cdr3_aa: CASSFVSGGYEQYF
cdr3_nt: TGTGCCAGCAGTTTCGTCTCGGGGGGGTACGAGCAGTACTTC

d_call: TRBD1
cdr3_length: 15
clone_size: few
v_call: TRBV5-1
j_call: TRBJ2-3
cdr3_aa: CASSLEGQFTDTQYF
cdr3_nt: TGCGCCAGCAGCTTGGAGGGACAGTTCACAGATACGCAGTATTTT

d_call: -
cdr3_length: 15
clone_size: -
v_call: TRBV30
j_call: TRBJ2-1
cdr3_aa: CAWSVGESSYNEQFF
cdr3_nt: TGTGCCTGGAGTGTAGGGGAGAGCTCCTACAATGAGCAGTTCTTC

d_call: -
cdr3_length: 14
clone_size: -
v_call: TRBV27
j_call: TRBJ2-7
cdr3_aa: CASSLSPGYYEQYF
cdr3_nt: TGTGCCAGCAGTTTATCTCCCGGCTACTACGAGCAGTACTTC

d_call: -
cdr3_length: 13
clone_size: -
v_call: TRBV7-2
j_call: TRBJ2-3
cdr3_aa: CASSLAPTDTQYF
cdr3_nt: TGTGCCAGCAGCTTAGCCCCCACAGATACGCAGTATTTT

d_call: TRBD2
cdr3_length: 12
clone_size: -
v_call: TRBV6-5
j_call: TRBJ2-1
cdr3_aa: CASSYGGSEQFF
cdr3_nt: TGTGCCAGCAGTTACGGCGGGAGCGAGCAGTTCTTC

d_call: -
cdr3_length: 14
clone_size: -
v_call: TRBV4-2
j_call: TRBJ2-7
cdr3_aa: CASKPIGKNYEQYF
cdr3_nt: TGTGCCAGCAAACCGATAGGGAAAAACTACGAGCAGTACTTC

d_call: -
cdr3_length: 14
clone_size: -
v_call: TRBV18
j_call: TRBJ2-3
cdr3_aa: CASSPETVSDTQYF
cdr3_nt: TGTGCCAGCTCACCAGAGACAGTCTCAGATACGCAGTATTTT

d_call: -
cdr3_length: 15
clone_size: once
v_call: TRBV27
j_call: TRBJ2-5
cdr3_aa: CASSFGQGGQETQYF
cdr3_nt: TGTGCCAGCAGTTTTGGGCAGGGTGGCCAAGAGACCCAGTACTTC

d_call: -
cdr3_length: 14
clone_size: -
v_call: TRBV20-1
j_call: TRBJ2-2
cdr3_aa: CSARDLGNTGELFF
cdr3_nt: TGCAGTGCTAGAGATTTGGGAAACACCGGGGAGCTGTTTTTT

d_call: TRBD2
cdr3_length: 14
clone_size: -
v_call: TRBV30
j_call: TRBJ2-3
cdr3_aa: CAWSPLSGTDTQYF
cdr3_nt: TGTGCCTGGAGTCCCCTAAGCGGGACGGATACGCAGTATTTT

d_call: -
cdr3_length: 16
clone_size: -
v_call: TRBV5-4
j_call: TRBJ1-1
cdr3_aa: CASSLEIGGTTTEAFF
cdr3_nt: TGTGCCAGCAGCTTGGAAATCGGTGGGACAACAACTGAAGCTTTCTTT

d_call: -
cdr3_length: 16
clone_size: -
v_call: TRBV24-1
j_call: TRBJ2-5
cdr3_aa: CATSDPTGTSRETQYF
cdr3_nt: TGTGCCACCAGTGACCCAACAGGGACTTCGAGGGAGACCCAGTACTTC

d_call: -
cdr3_length: 12
clone_size: -
v_call: TRBV19
j_call: TRBJ2-1
cdr3_aa: CASSTAYNEQFF
cdr3_nt: TGTGCCAGTAGTACAGCATACAATGAGCAGTTCTTC

d_call: -
cdr3_length: 15
clone_size: once
v_call: TRBV4-1
j_call: TRBJ2-7
cdr3_aa: CASRLKEGDPYEQYF
cdr3_nt: TGCGCCAGCAGGTTAAAAGAGGGAGATCCCTACGAGCAGTACTTC

d_call: TRBD2
cdr3_length: 16
clone_size: -
v_call: TRBV9
j_call: TRBJ2-5
cdr3_aa: CASSGRTSGYQETQYF
cdr3_nt: TGTGCCAGCAGCGGGAGGACTAGCGGATACCAAGAGACCCAGTACTTC

d_call: TRBD1
cdr3_length: 14
clone_size: -
v_call: TRBV20-1
j_call: TRBJ2-1
cdr3_aa: CSAYGTGSYNEQFF
cdr3_nt: TGCAGTGCTTACGGGACAGGGTCCTACAATGAGCAGTTCTTC

d_call: -
cdr3_length: 11
clone_size: -
v_call: TRBV28
j_call: TRBJ2-1
cdr3_aa: CASSFGLEQFF
cdr3_nt: TGTGCCAGCAGTTTTGGGCTTGAGCAGTTCTTC

d_call: -
cdr3_length: 14
clone_size: -
v_call: TRBV7-6
j_call: TRBJ2-2
cdr3_aa: CASSLTGNTGELFF
cdr3_nt: TGTGCTAGCAGCTTGACAGGAAACACCGGGGAGCTGTTTTTT

d_call: -
cdr3_length: 12
clone_size: -
v_call: TRBV30
j_call: TRBJ2-7
cdr3_aa: CAWSLDNYEQYF
cdr3_nt: TGTGCCTGGAGTCTGGACAACTACGAGCAGTACTTC

d_call: -
cdr3_length: 14
clone_size: medium-sized
v_call: TRBV7-9
j_call: TRBJ2-5
cdr3_aa: CASSFQGYQETQYF
cdr3_nt: TGCGCCAGCAGCTTTCAGGGGTATCAAGAGACCCAGTACTTC